This record looks at one T cell receptor (beta chain) sequence and its context. The target antigen is unknown. Constant-region reverse primers amplified full-length variable regions, followed by semi-nested Nested Universal Primer A PCR. A single record per CDR3 protein comes from TCRdb applying MiXCR to the 5' RACE reads. The data show about 5,800 distinct CDR3 sequences, roughly 71% seen once. Memory CD4+ cells were defined as CD4+CD45RO+CD25-. CDR1 is DFQATT, CDR2 SNEGSKA, per germline (reference sequence). The ends were cut back, 3 bases at V and 0 bases at J, with 6 bases in the middle. The CDR3 consists of 12 residues. Notes on the study in general: Larger-cohort validation covered only one TCR beta V-J rearrangement. Tumor Tregs overlapped most with tumor, then blood, naive CD4+ cells.

The sequenced sample consisted of memory CD4+ T cells sorted from a lymph node. Described subset: memory CD4+ T cells, CD4+CD45RO+CD25-. J is TRBJ2-7 and V is TRBV20-1; D is unresolved. The TCR was taken from a female donor with breast cancer. The CDR3 sequence: CSASRNSYEQYF. The CDR3 region has the DNA TGCAGTGCTAGCCGTAACTCCTACGAGCAGTACTTC.